Below are 26 T cell receptor beta chains sequenced from a single sample in a study of T cells after yellow fever vaccination. TCRdb re-analysed the 5' RACE reads in MiXCR, keeping a single row per CDR3 protein. The sample shows under 6,000 distinct CDR3 sequences, 3% to 4.5% of them seen only once. Sequences were derived from PBMCs, either bulk or a sorted T-cell subset (CD4+, CD8+, memory, or dextramer-sorted; not recorded which), sampled 15 days after the yellow fever booster vaccination. The receptor source for this set is a man in his thirties or forties who received the YFV17D yellow fever vaccine.

This clonotype rates as medium-sized. This chain connects TRBV4-3 to TRBJ1-1; D ambiguous. The CDR3 sequence is 16 residues long. CDR1 is LGHNA and CDR2 is YSLEER in the germline V gene. V gave up 0 bases and J gave up 3 bases, with 14 bases separating them. CDR3: CASSQDRLESYTEAFF. The DNA for the CDR3 is TGCGCCAGCAGCCAAGATCGGTTGGAGTCCTACACTGAAGCTTTCTTT.

Relative to its sample, this clonotype is medium-sized. The genes are TRBV6-6 and TRBJ2-1, with D unresolved. The CDR3 is 13 amino acids. V lost 5 bases, J lost 2 bases, and 7 bases lay in between. In germline, CDR1 is MNHNY, CDR2 SVGAGI (reference sequence). This CDR3 is CASSPRAYNEQFF. The CDR3 DNA sequence: TGTGCCAGCAGTCCCCGGGCCTACAATGAGCAGTTCTTC.

In its sample, this clonotype was seen many times. A read error may produce the germline difference seen at one junction end. The chain recombines TRBV20-1 with TRBJ2-1, with D possibly matching TRBD2 (5 bases). This CDR3 is built from 17 residues. Germline V gene lookup returns CDR1 DFQATT and CDR2 SNEGSKA (reference sequence). The DNA of the CDR3 is TGCTGTGCTAGAGCCCCCTCCCGAGGGCCCCTTTACAATGAGCAGTTCTTC. This gives the protein CCARAPSRGPLYNEQFF.

This clonotype was found many times. The chain carries TRBV5-1 and TRBJ1-1, with 9 bases aligning to TRBD1. The CDR3 is 14 amino acids. J lost 3 bases, V lost 4 bases, and 4 bases had no gene match. Germline V gene lookup returns CDR1 SGHRS and CDR2 YFSETQ. CDR3 amino acids: CASSITGGDTEAFF. The CDR3 DNA sequence: TGCGCCAGCAGCATTACAGGGGGCGACACTGAAGCTTTCTTT.

This clonotype occurred many times. This chain uses TRBV18 with TRBJ1-1, with D hard to call. Germline CDR1 reads KGHSH; CDR2 reads LQKENI. With 1 base removed from V and 0 bases from J, the gap between germline ends came to 9 bases. CDR3 length: 15 residues. The CDR3 is CASSPQRAMNTEAFF. As DNA, the CDR3 is TGTGCCAGCTCACCACAGAGGGCGATGAACACTGAAGCTTTCTTT.

This clonotype was observed many times. The V and J genes are TRBV20-1 and TRBJ1-5; TRBD1 is a possible D gene (6 bases). This CDR3 spans 18 amino acids. With 6 bases removed from V and 0 bases from J, the gap between germline ends came to 24 bases. Germline V CDR1 and CDR2: DFQATT, SNEGSKA (reference sequence). CDR3 region: CSARTLLDRDYSNQPQHF. CDR3 coding DNA: TGCAGTGCCCGCACCCTACTGGACAGAGACTATAGCAATCAGCCCCAGCATTTT.

In its sample, this clonotype was seen many times. The CDR3 region has the DNA TGTGCCAGCAGTCCAACAGGGTCGGTGGGATACTACGAGCAGTACTTC. Translated: CASSPTGSVGYYEQYF. The V and J genes are TRBV12-3 or TRBV12-4 and TRBJ2-7, with a possible D match to TRBD1 (6 bases). The CDR3 spans 16 residues. Trimming took off 5 bases at V and 3 bases at J, with 20 bases between the two ends.

This clonotype was recorded many times. The chain recombines TRBV29-1 with TRBJ1-2, with TRBD1 identical over 7 bases. Per germline, CDR1 SQVTM and CDR2 ANQGSEA. This CDR3 is 13 amino acids long. V shed 4 bases, J shed 8 bases, and the junction held 10 bases outside the gene matches. CDR3 amino acids: CSVGSGQSLGYTF. DNA for the CDR3: TGCAGCGTTGGTTCGGGACAGTCTCTGGGCTACACCTTC.

This clonotype appeared many times. The rearrangement links TRBV3-1 to TRBJ1-1; perhaps TRBD1 as D (5 bases). V was cut by 1 base and J by 12 bases, with 12 bases left in between. CDR3 length: 12 residues. Germline CDR1 reads LGHDT; CDR2 reads YNNKEL (reference sequence). The CDR3 DNA sequence: TGTGCCAGCAGCCAAGTTGGGGGGAGAACTTTCTTT. It yields the protein CASSQVGGRTFF.

Many counts were recorded for this clonotype. This chain joins TRBV14 and TRBJ2-4; D uncertain. Germline values: CDR1 SGHDN, CDR2 FVKESK. The V end was cut by 1 base, the J end by 7 bases, with 14 bases between. This CDR3 has 15 amino acids. CDR3: CASSQVRGPRNIQYF. The CDR3 DNA reads as TGTGCCAGCAGCCAAGTACGCGGCCCCCGGAACATTCAGTACTTC.

In its sample, this clonotype was seen many times. The chain recombines TRBV5-6 with TRBJ2-3; TRBD1 or TRBD2 may be the D gene (6 bases each). The germline V and J ends were trimmed by 4 bases and 2 bases, with 11 bases remaining between them. The CDR3 sequence is 14 residues long. Germline CDR1 and CDR2: SGHDT and YYEEEE. The CDR3 DNA follows: TGTGCCAGCAGCCCCGGGGGCAACACAGATACGCAGTATTTT. Its protein is CASSPGGNTDTQYF.

This clonotype was recorded at least ten times. The chain carries TRBV20-1 and TRBJ1-1; tentative D call: TRBD1 (5 bases). The CDR3 has 15 amino acids. Germline V gene lookup returns CDR1 DFQATT and CDR2 SNEGSKA (reference sequence). Trimming left V 1 base short and J 5 bases short, with 17 bases between. CDR3 amino acids: CSARAPGRRKTEAFF. The CDR3 DNA sequence: TGCAGTGCTAGAGCCCCGGGACGGAGAAAAACTGAAGCTTTCTTT.

This clonotype has at least ten counts. The CDR3 is CASSVGTSGDLSEQYF. The CDR3 DNA reads as TGTGCCAGCAGCGTAGGGACTAGCGGAGACCTCTCCGAGCAGTACTTC. The V call is TRBV9, the J call TRBJ2-7; 10 bases are shared with TRBD2. The germline CDR1 and CDR2 sequences are SGDLS and YYNGEE. Trimming cost V 0 bases and J 6 bases; bases outside gene matches: 9. The CDR3 loop spans 16 amino acids.

By frequency in the sample, this clonotype is medium-sized. Here the CDR3 DNA reads TGTGCCACCAGTGAAACCGAGCGACTTTCCTACAATGAGCAGTTCTTC. This codes for CATSETERLSYNEQFF. The chain carries TRBV24-1 and TRBJ2-1; no definite D call. The CDR3 covers 16 residues. Germline V CDR1 and CDR2: KGHDR, SFDVKD. Trimming took 4 bases from V and 1 from J, leaving 13 bases between them.

This clonotype was seen repeatedly, ten times or more. The chain links TRBV7-2 to TRBJ2-7, with D uncertain. Trimming cost V 2 bases and J 3 bases, with 14 bases left between them. The germline V gene has CDR1 SGHTA and CDR2 FQGNSA. This CDR3 spans 15 amino acids. CDR3 protein: CASSLTVSRNYEQYF. Written as DNA, the CDR3 is TGTGCCAGCAGCTTAACCGTTTCGCGGAACTACGAGCAGTACTTC.

This clonotype was counted at least ten times. The CDR3 DNA reads TGCGCCAGCAGCCCCCTAGCGGGAGAAGAAGGCGAGCAGTACTTC. It is translated as CASSPLAGEEGEQYF. The rearrangement uses TRBV5-1 and TRBJ2-7; 10 positions match TRBD2. The CDR3 contains 15 residues. Germline V gives CDR1 SGHRS, CDR2 YFSETQ. Germline trimming cut 4 bases from V and 6 bases from J; bases unmatched to any gene: 10.

This clonotype came up many times. The chain is built from TRBV29-1 and TRBJ2-7, with 10 positions matching TRBD1. Germline assignment: CDR1 SQVTM and CDR2 ANQGSEA. The length of the CDR3 is 14 residues. V gave up 4 bases and J gave up 3 bases; unmatched junction bases: 6. The CDR3 DNA follows: TGCAGCGTTGTGGTTCGGGACAGGGGCTACGAGCAGTACTTC. It translates to CSVVVRDRGYEQYF.

This clonotype was found many times. The V gene is TRBV28, the J gene TRBJ2-1; 7 nucleotides line up with TRBD2. The V and J ends lost 11 bases and 5 bases, in that order; junction bases with no gene match: 9. This CDR3 spans 13 amino acids. The germline CDR1 and CDR2 sequences are MDHEN and SYDVKM. The CDR3 loop reads CASWTRANNEQFF. The CDR3 DNA reads TGTGCCTCGTGGACTAGGGCGAACAATGAGCAGTTCTTC.

By share of the sample, this clonotype is medium-sized. This sequence joins TRBV20-1 and TRBJ2-3; no clear D gene. Trimming pared 6 bases from V and 0 bases from J, leaving 13 bases between. In germline, CDR1 is DFQATT, CDR2 SNEGSKA (reference sequence). The CDR3 runs 14 residues. CDR3 region: CSAWLAASTDTQYF. CDR3 bases: TGCAGTGCCTGGTTAGCAGCTAGCACAGATACGCAGTATTTT.

By share, this clonotype ranks as medium-sized. The chain couples TRBV29-1 to TRBJ2-1, with D maybe TRBD2 (6 bases). V was clipped by 7 bases and J by 8 bases, with 18 bases between them. CDR1 is SQVTM, CDR2 ANQGSEA, per germline. This CDR3 spans 13 amino acids. CDR3 in DNA: TGCAGCGGGGGGGTTCTAGTTCAGGATGAGCAGTTCTTC. Amino acid sequence: CSGGVLVQDEQFF.

The CDR3 nucleotides read TGTGCCAGCAGTCAAATATCGGGACTTCCCCGGGGGCTGTTTTTT. Translating gives CASSQISGLPRGLFF. The rearrangement links TRBV3-1 to TRBJ2-2; tentative D call: TRBD2 (6 bases). CDR3 size: 15 residues. In germline, CDR1 is LGHDT, CDR2 YNNKEL (reference sequence). Trimming left V 6 bases short and J 13 bases short, with 24 bases between.

This clonotype was found many times. The chain employs TRBV19 and TRBJ1-5, with a possible D match to TRBD1 (6 bases). The CDR3 has 15 amino acids. Germline loops: CDR1 LNHDA, CDR2 SQIVND (reference sequence). With 5 bases removed from V and 4 bases from J, the gap between germline ends came to 15 bases. As DNA, the CDR3 is TGTGCCAGTAGTTACATCAGGGGTAAGAATCAGCCCCAGCATTTT. Translating gives CASSYIRGKNQPQHF.

This clonotype has ten or more counts. The genes are TRBV5-1 and TRBJ2-3; possible D gene TRBD2, 6 bases. Germline V gene data show CDR1 as SGHRS and CDR2 as YFSETQ. The CDR3 is 15 amino acids. V lost 4 bases to trimming and J lost 0 bases, with 12 bases between them. CDR3 sequence reads: CASSHGTSSTDTQYF. In nucleotides, the CDR3 is TGCGCCAGCAGCCACGGGACTTCTAGCACAGATACGCAGTATTTT.

In this sample, this clonotype is medium-sized. The chain uses TRBV7-2 and TRBJ2-1, with 8 bases lining up with TRBD1. Germline V CDR1 and CDR2: SGHTA, FQGNSA. This CDR3 is built from 16 residues. Trimming cost V 1 base and J 5 bases; bases outside gene matches: 7. CDR3 sequence: CASSLVAGGANNEQFF. The CDR3 DNA follows: TGTGCCAGCAGCTTAGTGGCAGGGGGCGCAAACAATGAGCAGTTCTTC.

In its sample, this clonotype is medium-sized. The V call is TRBV27, the J call TRBJ1-1; tentatively, D is TRBD1 (5 bases). The length of the CDR3 is 13 residues. V lost 2 bases, J lost 6 bases, and 10 bases lay in between. Germline-derived CDR1 and CDR2 are MNHEY and SMNVEV (reference sequence). Here the CDR3 DNA reads TGTGCCAGCAGTTTAAGGGGTAGAGCTGAAGCTTTCTTT. It translates to CASSLRGRAEAFF.

The CDR3 DNA is TGTGCCACCAGGGCTGGAAGCTCCTACGAGCAGTACTTC. Its protein is CATRAGSSYEQYF. This chain joins TRBV24-1 and TRBJ2-7; D unclear. Germline V lookup: CDR1 KGHDR, CDR2 SFDVKD. V was trimmed by 7 bases and J by 0 bases, leaving 9 bases between them. The CDR3 covers 13 residues.